What follows describes a single T cell receptor beta chain. This entry is derived from a study of T cells after yellow fever vaccination. Germline loops: CDR1 KGHSH, CDR2 LQKENI. Trimming shortened V by 1 base and J by 7 bases, and 5 bases separated the two germline ends. CDR3 length: 12 residues. Each CDR3 protein gets one entry after TCRdb re-called the 5' RACE reads with MiXCR. Among 500,000 to 650,000 distinct CDR3 sequences listed, around a sixth were seen once. Sample: PBMCs, taken around 5 days after the first yellow fever vaccination. The chain uses TRBV18 and TRBJ2-1; no clear D gene. The source of this sequence is a young man who received the YFV17D yellow fever vaccine. CDR3 sequence (DNA): TGTGCCAGCTCACCACAATCAAATGAGCAGTTCTTC. This encodes CASSPQSNEQFF.